The clone carrying this TCR beta chain has more than one count but fewer than ten. The CDR3 spans 13 residues. The V and J ends lost 1 base and 3 bases respectively, with 7 bases between them. Germline V CDR1 and CDR2: SGHNT, YENEEA. The data belong to a study of shared clonotypes between healthy human individuals. In the study overall: The people who gave samples were two women and a few men aged 18 to 49.

Once extracted for a subset, genomic DNA was divided evenly among several immunoSEQ plates. Assay: immunoSEQ multiplex PCR; the TCRdb copy retains only in-frame clones and omits some. The sample carries about 110,000 clones, around 65% recorded once. Sequencing was done on a sample of memory CD8+ T cells sorted from blood. Documented subset: CD45RO+ cells pooled with CCR7-negative TemRA cells. This rearrangement joins TRBV11-3 to TRBJ2-7, with D uncertain. This clonotype was obtained from a woman aged 25 to 39 in good health. CDR3 loop: CASSLGPNYEQYF. The CDR3 DNA is TGTGCCAGCAGCTTAGGTCCAAACTACGAGCAGTACTTC.